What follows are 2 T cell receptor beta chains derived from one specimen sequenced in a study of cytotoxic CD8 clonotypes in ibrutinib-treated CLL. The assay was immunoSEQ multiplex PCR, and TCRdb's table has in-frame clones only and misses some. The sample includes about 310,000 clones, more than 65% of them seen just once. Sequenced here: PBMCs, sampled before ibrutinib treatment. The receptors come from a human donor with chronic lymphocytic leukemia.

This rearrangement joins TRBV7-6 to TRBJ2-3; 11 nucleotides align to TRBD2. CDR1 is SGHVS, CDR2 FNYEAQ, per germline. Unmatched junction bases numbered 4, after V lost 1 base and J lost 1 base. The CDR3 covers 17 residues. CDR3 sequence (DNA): TGTGCCAGCAGCTTAGGGATAGCGGGAGGGGGCACAGATACGCAGTATTTT. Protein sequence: CASSLGIAGGGTDTQYF.

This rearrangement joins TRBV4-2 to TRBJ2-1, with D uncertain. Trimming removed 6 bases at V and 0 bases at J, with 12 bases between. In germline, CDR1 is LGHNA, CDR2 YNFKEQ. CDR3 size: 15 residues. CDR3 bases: TGTGCCAGCAGAGTGACAAAAAGCTCCTACAATGAGCAGTTCTTC. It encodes CASRVTKSSYNEQFF.